One sample yielded the 31 T cell receptor beta chains listed below, sequenced in a study of neurological immune-mediated disorders. TCRdb ran MiXCR on the 5' RACE reads and lists one entry per CDR3 protein. The sample has nearly 60,000 distinct CDR3 sequences, 3% to 4% seen once. Source material: PBMCs. The receptors derive from a woman in her sixties with multiple sclerosis.

This clonotype came up many times. V usage is TRBV6-2 or TRBV6-3 and J usage is TRBJ2-3; TRBD2 aligns across 7 bases. CDR3 length: 14 residues. V shed 2 bases and J 4 bases; nucleotides not matched to a gene: 3. The V gene's germline CDR1 is MNHEY and CDR2 SVGEGT. CDR3 nucleotide sequence: TGTGCCAGCAGTTACCAAGCGGGGCCAGATACGCAGTATTTT. Protein: CASSYQAGPDTQYF.

This clonotype was seen repeatedly, ten times or more. The chain combines TRBV28 with TRBJ1-1; TRBD1 matches 7 bases. This CDR3 comprises 14 residues. The germline V gene has CDR1 MDHEN and CDR2 SYDVKM. The V gene end was trimmed by 5 bases and the J gene end by 0 bases; junction bases not matched to a gene: 3. CDR3 amino acids: CASSPTGLNTEAFF. The CDR3 DNA follows: TGTGCCAGCAGTCCGACAGGGCTGAACACTGAAGCTTTCTTT.

The sample holds many counts of this clonotype. The V and J genes are TRBV12-3 or TRBV12-4 and TRBJ2-5, with 11 bases lining up with TRBD1. The V segment lost 8 bases and the J segment 6 bases; nucleotides outside the gene matches: 5. CDR3 length: 13 residues. This chain's CDR3 is CASWTGGTKTQYF. DNA of the CDR3: TGTGCCAGCTGGACAGGGGGCACGAAGACCCAGTACTTC.

This clonotype appeared many times. The chain employs TRBV20-1 and TRBJ2-5; 16 nucleotides align to TRBD2. Looked up from germline, CDR1 is DFQATT and CDR2 is SNEGSKA (reference sequence). There are 19 residues in the CDR3. V was clipped by 0 bases and J by 4 bases; unmatched bases: 11. CDR3 amino acids: CSARDPGLAGGPIRETQYF. The CDR3 DNA is TGCAGTGCTAGAGATCCGGGACTAGCGGGAGGGCCCATCCGAGAGACCCAGTACTTC.

In this sample, this clonotype turned up many times. The V and J genes are TRBV20-1 and TRBJ1-2, with 9 bases matching TRBD1. CDR1 DFQATT and CDR2 SNEGSKA come from the germline V gene (reference sequence). This CDR3 is 13 amino acids long. V trimming: 6 bases; J trimming: 6 bases; junction bases outside the gene matches: 8. CDR3 region: CSATRDRDDGYTF. The CDR3 coding sequence is TGCAGTGCGACCCGGGACAGGGATGATGGCTACACCTTC.

This clonotype has at least ten counts. This chain links TRBV5-1 with TRBJ2-1; 10 bases are a match to TRBD1. CDR1 and CDR2 from the germline V gene are SGHRS and YFSETQ. This CDR3 is 13 amino acids long. The V segment lost 4 bases and the J segment 7 bases; nucleotides outside the gene matches: 2. The CDR3 here is CASSRDRGNEQFF. CDR3 nucleotide sequence: TGCGCCAGCAGCCGGGACAGGGGTAATGAGCAGTTCTTC.

The chain couples TRBV12-3 or TRBV12-4 to TRBJ1-2; D is unresolved. The V end lost 3 bases, the J end lost 4 bases, and 9 bases lay between the germline ends. This CDR3 contains 13 residues. The CDR3 region is CASSFDTFYGYTF. The DNA for the CDR3 is TGTGCCAGCAGTTTCGACACCTTCTATGGCTACACCTTC.

This clonotype was picked up many times. This chain joins TRBV5-1 and TRBJ1-1; 7 bases are shared with TRBD1. Germline-derived CDR1 and CDR2 are SGHRS and YFSETQ. The CDR3 sequence is 15 residues long. Trimming cost V 4 bases and J 2 bases; bases outside gene matches: 8. CDR3 in DNA: TGCGCCAGCAGCAGACCGGAAGGGGGCAACACTGAAGCTTTCTTT. Encoded protein: CASSRPEGGNTEAFF.

This clonotype was seen at least ten times. The chain is built from TRBV5-1 and TRBJ1-1; no clear D. The CDR3 extends over 13 amino acids. Germline-derived CDR1 and CDR2 are SGHRS and YFSETQ. Trimming took 0 bases from V and 1 from J, leaving 4 bases between them. This chain's CDR3 is CASSLAQNTEAFF. The CDR3 DNA sequence: TGCGCCAGCAGCTTGGCCCAGAACACTGAAGCTTTCTTT.

This clonotype was counted at least ten times. V and J are TRBV18 and TRBJ2-5; 13 nucleotides agree with TRBD2. The germline gives CDR1 KGHSH, CDR2 LQKENI. This CDR3 comprises 18 residues. V dropped 4 bases and J dropped 4; count of bases not matched to a gene: 12. The CDR3 sequence is CASSRRTSGRVVRETQYF. In nucleotides, the CDR3 is TGTGCCAGCTCACGGAGGACTAGCGGGAGAGTAGTAAGAGAGACCCAGTACTTC.

This clonotype was seen repeatedly, ten times or more. This CDR3 is CATTPRAGGRQPQHF. Written as DNA, the CDR3 is TGTGCCACCACCCCTAGGGCGGGGGGCAGGCAGCCCCAGCATTTT. V is TRBV27 and J is TRBJ1-5; maybe TRBD1 (6 bases). V was pared by 10 bases and J by 7 bases, with 23 bases between. Germline values: CDR1 MNHEY, CDR2 SMNVEV (reference sequence). The CDR3 is 15 amino acids.

This clonotype was seen repeatedly, ten times or more. This rearrangement joins TRBV19 to TRBJ2-5, with D unclear. The CDR3 sequence is 12 residues long. Germline CDR1 and CDR2: LNHDA and SQIVND (reference sequence). V was shortened by 2 bases and J by 3 bases, with 4 bases between the two germline ends. The CDR3 reads CASSIREETQYF. The CDR3 bases are TGTGCCAGTAGTATACGGGAAGAGACCCAGTACTTC.

This clonotype is termed medium-sized. The chain links TRBV4-1 to TRBJ2-5; 11 nucleotides line up with TRBD1. CDR3 length: 13 amino acids. Trimming cost V 8 bases and J 4 bases; bases outside gene matches: 3. Germline CDR1 and CDR2: MGHRA and YSYEKL. The CDR3 sequence: CASRDRGRETQYF. CDR3 DNA: TGCGCCAGCCGGGACAGGGGGAGAGAGACCCAGTACTTC.

This chain links TRBV20-1 with TRBJ2-3; TRBD2 aligns across 10 bases. Trimming at V came to 5 bases and at J to 2 bases, leaving 19 bases not matched to a gene. Germline values: CDR1 DFQATT, CDR2 SNEGSKA (reference sequence). This CDR3 has 19 residues. The CDR3 nucleotides are TGCAGTGCTCCCCACAATAGCGGGGGGCCGGGGTTTCCCACAGATACGCAGTATTTT. It is translated as CSAPHNSGGPGFPTDTQYF.

In this sample, this clonotype turned up many times. CDR3 loop: CASSYLAGDILAKNIQYF. CDR3 bases: TGTGCCAGCAGTTACCTAGCGGGGGATATACTAGCCAAAAACATTCAGTACTTC. This chain connects TRBV28 to TRBJ2-4; 10 positions match TRBD2. V lost 4 bases and J lost 0; bases outside the gene matches: 9. CDR1 is MDHEN, CDR2 SYDVKM, per germline. CDR3 length equals 18 residues.

Many counts were recorded for this clonotype. This sequence joins TRBV24-1 and TRBJ1-5, with D unresolved. Trimming cost V 7 bases and J 5 bases, with 14 bases left between them. The CDR3 sequence is 14 residues long. Per the germline V gene, CDR1 is KGHDR and CDR2 is SFDVKD. The CDR3 loop is CATSPSFGDQPQHF. Written as DNA, the CDR3 is TGTGCCACCAGCCCGTCGTTTGGGGATCAGCCCCAGCATTTT.

This clonotype showed up many times. The rearrangement links TRBV18 to TRBJ2-7, with 9 bases lining up with TRBD1. The CDR3 is made up of 13 amino acids. Trimming removed 8 bases from V and 5 bases from J; junction bases left unmatched: 7. CDR1 and CDR2 (germline): KGHSH, LQKENI. CDR3 in DNA: TGTGCCAGCGGGACAGGGACATCTCACGAGCAGTACTTC. Translating it yields CASGTGTSHEQYF.

This clonotype was seen many times. Germline and junction disagree at one end, which may indicate a read error. The chain recombines TRBV29-1 with TRBJ2-3; tentative D call: TRBD1 (6 bases). CDR3 length: 8 residues. Germline V gives CDR1 SQVTM, CDR2 ANQGSEA. The CDR3: CSVSTGLF. The CDR3 bases are TGCAGCGTTTCAACAGGGCTTTTT.

Many counts were recorded for this clonotype. The chain joins TRBV2 to TRBJ1-4; unclear D gene. Trimming left V 7 bases short and J 7 bases short, with 7 bases between. Germline V gives CDR1 SNHLY, CDR2 FYNNEI. CDR3 size: 11 residues. CDR3 sequence reads: CASTYGEKLFF. The CDR3 nucleotides are TGTGCCAGCACCTACGGTGAAAAACTGTTTTTT.

This clonotype has ten or more counts. The genes are TRBV9 and TRBJ2-1; the match to TRBD1 covers 9 bases. Germline lookup yields CDR1 SGDLS and CDR2 YYNGEE. J was trimmed by 9 bases and V by 0 bases; bases with no gene match: 4. The CDR3 runs 14 residues. The CDR3 here is CASSVGDRVGEQFF. In DNA, the CDR3 is TGTGCCAGCAGCGTAGGGGACAGGGTGGGTGAGCAGTTCTTC. Using reference TRBV9 and TRBJ2-1 for the parts outside the CDR3, the full variable domain is DSGVTQTPKHLITATGQRVTLRCSPRSGDLSVYWYQQSLDQGLQFLIQYYNGEERAKGNILERFSAQQFPDLHSELNLSSLELGDSALYFCASSVGDRVGEQFFGPGTRLTVL.

This clonotype was observed at least ten times. V gene TRBV5-1 combines with J gene TRBJ2-5; D may be TRBD2 (5 bases). CDR3 size: 13 residues. With 4 bases removed from V and 2 bases from J, the gap between germline ends came to 9 bases. From germline, CDR1 is SGHRS and CDR2 YFSETQ. The DNA of the CDR3 is TGCGCCAGCAGCCCCTCGGGGCAAGAGACCCAGTACTTC. Amino acids: CASSPSGQETQYF.

This clonotype was recorded many times. The chain has TRBV5-1 and TRBJ2-6, with D perhaps matching TRBD1 (6 bases). This CDR3 comprises 16 residues. Germline CDR1 reads SGHRS; CDR2 reads YFSETQ. V was pared by 3 bases and J by 2 bases, with 12 bases between. CDR3 residues: CASSSTGNPGANVLTF. The CDR3 DNA reads TGCGCCAGCAGCTCAACAGGGAACCCTGGGGCCAACGTCCTGACTTTC.

V usage is TRBV7-3 and J usage is TRBJ2-3, with 8 nucleotides matching TRBD1. With V trimmed by 10 bases and J by 1 base, 13 bases remained unmatched. The CDR3 has 16 amino acids. Per germline, CDR1 SGHTA and CDR2 FQGTGA. This chain's CDR3 is CANPQTGAAGTDTQYF. CDR3 DNA: TGTGCCAACCCACAGACAGGGGCTGCTGGCACAGATACGCAGTATTTT.

This clonotype was seen many times. This sequence joins TRBV9 and TRBJ2-1, with 7 bases that match TRBD1. The CDR3 covers 15 residues. After removal of 0 bases from V and 4 bases from J, the junction contained 4 bases not matched to a gene. In germline, CDR1 is SGDLS, CDR2 YYNGEE. The CDR3, as DNA: TGTGCCAGCAGCGTAGCGGGACAGACGTACAATGAGCAGTTCTTC. Its translation is CASSVAGQTYNEQFF. Supplemented by reference TRBV9 and TRBJ2-1, the full variable domain reads DSGVTQTPKHLITATGQRVTLRCSPRSGDLSVYWYQQSLDQGLQFLIQYYNGEERAKGNILERFSAQQFPDLHSELNLSSLELGDSALYFCASSVAGQTYNEQFFGPGTRLTVL.

A note on this clonotype: This clone may be a read error of a much larger clone one base away. The chain recombines TRBV9 with TRBJ1-2; maybe TRBD1 (6 bases). The CDR3 sequence is 15 residues long. The V and J ends lost 0 bases and 5 bases respectively, with 14 bases between them. CDR1 and CDR2 (germline): SGDLS, YYNGEE. In nucleotides, the CDR3 is TGTGCCAGCAGCGTAGATTGGACAGACCGATATGGCTACACCTTC. Translated: CASSVDWTDRYGYTF.

This clonotype has a count of ten or more. This chain links TRBV15 with TRBJ1-1; D gene uncertain. V was shortened by 2 bases and J by 2 bases, with 6 bases between the two germline ends. The germline gives CDR1 LNHNV, CDR2 YYDKDF (reference sequence). The CDR3 length is 13 residues. DNA of the CDR3: TGTGCCACCAGCAGACGGGATAACACTGAAGCTTTCTTT. Amino acid sequence: CATSRRDNTEAFF.

This clonotype was seen ten or more times. The chain has TRBV15 and TRBJ1-5, with D unclear. With 1 base removed from V and 5 bases from J, the gap between germline ends came to 3 bases. The CDR3 length is 12 residues. Germline-derived CDR1 and CDR2 are LNHNV and YYDKDF (reference sequence). The CDR3 DNA reads TGTGCCACCAGCAGAGTCGATCAGCCCCAGCATTTT. Its translation: CATSRVDQPQHF.

This clonotype was counted at least ten times. The gene calls are TRBV4-1 and TRBJ2-3; D is undetermined. The CDR3 runs to 16 residues. Germline assignment: CDR1 MGHRA and CDR2 YSYEKL. Trimming shortened V by 0 bases and J by 4 bases, and 14 bases separated the two germline ends. This chain's CDR3 is CASSQDINRGADTQYF. The CDR3 nucleotides read TGCGCCAGCAGCCAAGATATCAATAGAGGTGCAGATACGCAGTATTTT.

This clonotype was counted ten times or more. The V and J genes are TRBV9 and TRBJ2-1, with 9 bases identical to TRBD2. V lost 3 bases to trimming and J lost 1 base; unmatched junction nucleotides: 2. Germline V CDR1 and CDR2: SGDLS, YYNGEE. The CDR3 loop spans 15 amino acids. The DNA of the CDR3 is TGTGCCAGCAGCGCAAGCGGGAGGTCCTACAATGAGCAGTTCTTC. It translates to CASSASGRSYNEQFF.

In this sample, this clonotype turned up many times. The gene calls are TRBV5-5 and TRBJ1-3; D uncertain. Germline V CDR1 and CDR2: SGHKS, YYEKEE (reference sequence). Trimming took off 0 bases at V and 0 bases at J, with 16 bases between the two ends. The CDR3 covers 18 residues. CDR3 residues: CASSLGRPSRSSGNTIYF. CDR3 sequence (DNA): TGTGCCAGCAGCTTGGGACGGCCCTCCCGAAGCTCTGGAAACACCATATATTTT.

This clonotype came up many times. The chain combines TRBV5-1 with TRBJ1-1; TRBD1 matches 7 bases. Germline V lookup: CDR1 SGHRS, CDR2 YFSETQ. This CDR3 has 15 amino acids. With 4 bases clipped from V and 5 bases from J, the junction kept 11 bases outside the gene matches. The CDR3, as DNA: TGCGCCAGCAGCCCCGACAGGGCGTCGTGGACTGAAGCTTTCTTT. It codes for CASSPDRASWTEAFF. Full variable domain (outside the CDR3, taken from reference TRBV5-1 and TRBJ1-1): KAGVTQTPRYLIKTRGQQVTLSCSPISGHRSVSWYQQTPGQGLQFLFEYFSETQRNKGNFPGRFSGRQFSNSRSEMNVSTLELGDSALYLCASSPDRASWTEAFFGQGTRLTVV.